These T cell receptor beta chains were read from a single sample in a study of blood T cell repertoires in COVID-19. Assay: immunoSEQ multiplex PCR; the TCRdb copy retains only in-frame clones and omits some. This sample has hundreds of thousands of clones, with around 89% found just once. Sequenced material: peripheral blood. The receptors here all came from a woman in her 30s with acute or convalescent COVID-19. Both conserved end residues are part of each CDR3. A D gene is named only where the DNA matches it firmly. Size is stated for part of the rows, as once, few or many counts, or as a class when the clone is expanded.

TRBJ2-5	TRBV5-4	-	-	CASSAGRSQETQYF	TGTGCCAGCAGCGCGGGACGGTCCCAAGAGACCCAGTACTTC
TRBJ1-2	TRBV12-5	-	-	CASGKTASFPGYTF	TGTGCTAGTGGGAAGACAGCCTCTTTCCCTGGCTACACCTTC
TRBJ2-4	TRBV5-1	TRBD1	-	CASSSPGTANIQYF	TGCGCCAGCAGCTCTCCCGGGACAGCAAACATTCAGTACTTC
TRBJ1-2	TRBV11-1	-	-	CASSLQGPYYGYTF	TGTGCCAGCAGCCTACAGGGCCCCTACTATGGCTACACCTTC
TRBJ1-1	TRBV20-1	-	-	CSYWGGTEAFF	TGCAGCTATTGGGGGGGCACTGAAGCTTTCTTT
TRBJ1-5	TRBV6-5	TRBD1	once	CASRDGTASNQPQHF	TGTGCCAGCAGAGACGGGACAGCCTCTAATCAGCCCCAGCATTTT
TRBJ1-6	TRBV5-1	TRBD1	-	CASSPGTGTSPLHF	TGCGCCAGCAGCCCCGGGACAGGGACTTCACCCCTCCACTTT
TRBJ1-5	TRBV9	-	-	CASSVGENQPQHF	TGTGCCAGCAGCGTCGGTGAGAATCAGCCCCAGCATTTT
TRBJ1-1	TRBV5-1	-	-	CASSYRYKNTEAFF	TGCGCCAGCAGCTACCGATACAAGAACACTGAAGCTTTCTTT
TRBJ2-3	TRBV24-1	TRBD2	-	CATSDFASGVSDTQYF	TGTGCCACCAGTGATTTTGCTAGCGGGGTGTCAGATACGCAGTATTTT
TRBJ1-1	TRBV2	TRBD1	-	CASSDSGTGGPGAFF	TGTGCCAGCAGTGATTCCGGCACAGGGGGCCCGGGTGCTTTCTTT
TRBJ2-3	TRBV7-2	TRBD2	-	CASSLVLSGGADTQYF	TGTGCCAGCAGCTTAGTCCTCAGCGGGGGAGCAGATACGCAGTATTTT
TRBJ2-1	TRBV11-2	-	-	CASSLQGPTVNEQFF	TGTGCCAGCAGCTTACAGGGTCCCACGGTCAATGAGCAGTTCTTC
TRBJ1-1	TRBV14	-	-	CASSGLTVGDTEAFF	TGTGCCAGCAGCGGCTTAACTGTAGGGGACACTGAAGCTTTCTTT
TRBJ2-3	TRBV24-1	-	once	CAPTVRRGVDTQYF	TGTGCCCCAACCGTCCGGAGGGGCGTAGATACGCAGTATTTT
TRBJ1-2	TRBV10-3	-	-	CAISEAGIRVDYGYTF	TGTGCCATCAGTGAAGCGGGGATTAGGGTCGACTATGGCTACACCTTC
TRBJ2-2	TRBV10-3	-	-	CAIREGRITGELFF	TGTGCCATACGGGAAGGGCGAATCACCGGGGAGCTGTTTTTT
TRBJ1-3	TRBV6-5	TRBD1	-	CASSRTGAGNTIYF	TGTGCCAGCAGTAGGACAGGGGCTGGAAACACCATATATTTT
TRBJ1-3	TRBV28	TRBD1	-	CASSRQGRAGNTIYF	TGTGCCAGCAGCAGACAGGGAAGAGCTGGAAACACCATATATTTT
TRBJ2-2	TRBV29-1	-	-	CSVVVLGTGELFF	TGCAGCGTTGTAGTGCTTGGCACCGGGGAGCTGTTTTTT
TRBJ2-6	TRBV10-3	-	once	CAISEPDIAKPISGANVLTF	TGTGCCATCAGTGAGCCTGATATTGCTAAGCCTATCTCTGGGGCCAACGTCCTGACTTTC
TRBJ1-2	TRBV7-8	TRBD1	once	CASSLLRLPGTGTTYTF	TGTGCCAGCAGCTTACTCCGCCTTCCCGGGACAGGGACCACCTACACCTTC
TRBJ1-2	TRBV6-6	TRBD1	-	CASSRPRDRAPYGYTF	TGTGCCAGCAGTCGACCGAGGGACAGGGCTCCCTATGGCTACACCTTC
TRBJ2-5	TRBV5-5	-	-	CASSLVKRVETQYF	TGTGCCAGCAGCTTGGTAAAGCGAGTGGAGACCCAGTACTTC
TRBJ2-2	TRBV7-2	-	-	CASSLKGTHTGELFF	TGTGCCAGCAGCTTAAAAGGGACACACACCGGGGAGCTGTTTTTT
TRBJ1-2	TRBV5-1	-	-	CASSLAAGIEGYTF	TGCGCCAGCAGCTTGGCGGCAGGGATTGAGGGCTACACCTTC
TRBJ2-3	TRBV7-3	-	-	CASSQTSSTDTQYF	TGTGCCAGCAGCCAAACTAGTTCCACAGATACGCAGTATTTT
TRBJ2-1	TRBV2	-	-	CASSVMTSSYNEQFF	TGTGCCAGCAGTGTGATGACTAGCTCCTACAATGAGCAGTTCTTC
TRBJ2-1	TRBV5-6	TRBD2	once	CASSFLAGARNEQFF	TGTGCCAGCAGCTTCTTAGCGGGGGCTAGAAATGAGCAGTTCTTC
TRBJ2-2	TRBV30	TRBD2	-	CACLGRDSTGELFF	TGTGCCTGCCTCGGGAGGGATTCCACCGGGGAGCTGTTTTTT
TRBJ2-1	TRBV4-2	-	-	CASSQWRNEQFF	TGTGCCAGCAGCCAATGGAGGAATGAGCAGTTCTTC
TRBJ2-5	TRBV21-1	-	-	CASSKRLKETQYF	TGTGCCAGCAGCAAAAGACTTAAAGAGACCCAGTACTTC
TRBJ2-7	TRBV28	TRBD1	-	CASSSYMGDRGDYEQYF	TGTGCCAGCAGTTCTTACATGGGGGACAGGGGCGACTACGAGCAGTACTTC
TRBJ2-1	TRBV19	-	-	CASTFGGNNEQFF	TGTGCCAGTACCTTTGGGGGGAACAATGAGCAGTTCTTC
TRBJ2-7	TRBV5-5	-	-	CASSLDNYEQYF	TGTGCCAGCAGCTTGGACAACTACGAGCAGTACTTC
TRBJ1-4	TRBV2	TRBD1	many	CASILTGVGEKLFF	TGTGCCAGCATTCTGACAGGGGTAGGCGAAAAACTGTTTTTT
TRBJ1-1	TRBV5-1	-	-	CASRGQVAGQATEAFF	TGCGCCAGCAGAGGGCAGGTCGCGGGTCAGGCCACTGAAGCTTTCTTT
TRBJ2-7	TRBV5-1	TRBD1	-	CASSLEGTGNPGPYEQYF	TGCGCCAGCAGCTTGGAGGGGACAGGGAACCCCGGCCCCTACGAGCAGTACTTC
TRBJ2-7	TRBV18	-	-	CASSLIDIGYEQYF	TGTGCCAGCTCACTAATAGATATCGGCTACGAGCAGTACTTC
TRBJ2-2	TRBV5-1	-	-	CASSLLRTPTNTGELFF	TGCGCCAGCAGCTTGCTCAGGACACCAACGAACACCGGGGAGCTGTTTTTT
TRBJ2-3	TRBV9	TRBD2	once	CASSGSGGWTDTQYF	TGTGCCAGCAGCGGTAGCGGGGGGTGGACAGATACGCAGTATTTT
TRBJ2-3	TRBV19	-	-	CASSIGASTDTQYF	TGTGCCAGTAGTATTGGGGCGAGCACAGATACGCAGTATTTT